The clone carrying this TCR beta chain appeared a single time. The antigen is not known. These data come from a study of Ad26.COV2.S vaccination and SARS-CoV-2 variants. Study summary: Donor was assigned to the Ad26.COV2.S arm of trial COV1001.

Documented treatment: around 19 received Ad26.COV2.S at low or high dose, single or two shots; 5 received placebo; per-sample allocation not given. Sampling was done on day 63 after the first vaccine or placebo injection. CDR3 size: 17 residues. The V gene end was trimmed by 0 bases and the J gene end by 1 base; junction bases not matched to a gene: 7. Germline lookup yields CDR1 KGHSH and CDR2 LQKENI. Notes on the study in general: Estimates derived from TCR breadth and depth analyses may have underestimated total T cell responses. Placebo recipients showed lower spike-specific TCR breadth than vaccinees.

TCRdb's table, derived via immunoSEQ multiplex PCR, lists solely in-frame clones and lacks some. The sample holds roughly 270,000 clones, around 87% seen once. This clonotype originated in a person aged 18-65 years who received the Ad26.COV2.S COVID-19 vaccine or a placebo. The chain has TRBV18 and TRBJ1-1; 8 nucleotides agree with TRBD1. Sequences were derived from peripheral blood, sampled in a trial of Ad26.COV2.S vaccine versus placebo. The CDR3 region has the DNA TGTGCCAGCTCACCACCCCAGACAGGGGTTAAGAACACTGAAGCTTTCTTT. Translation: CASSPPQTGVKNTEAFF.